These T cell receptor beta chains were read from a single sample in a study of PD-L1 blockade in urothelial cancer. Sequencing was performed with immunoSEQ multiplex PCR; in TCRdb, only in-frame clones are kept and a portion is missing. The profile shows tens of thousands of clones, around nine tenths of them singletons. The source material was PBMCs, sampled around atezolizumab (anti-PD-L1) treatment. All receptors derive from a woman aged 60 to 75 with urothelial cancer. The CDR3 runs from the conserved cysteine through the conserved F or W.

>TRBJ2-2|TRBV5-4|15
CASSLSGQGTGELFF
>TRBJ2-1|TRBV5-1|15
CASRVEGASYNEQFF
>TRBJ2-1|TRBV5-4|16
CASSRTLVSSYNEQFF
>TRBJ2-3|TRBV5-4|15
CASSLRLAGTDTQYF
>TRBJ2-7|TRBV19|15
CASSLSQDRVHEQYF
>TRBJ1-1|TRBV11-1|15
CASSQQGAQYTEAFF
>TRBJ2-3|TRBV11-3|16
CASSFGGGMGGDTQYF
>TRBJ2-5|TRBV10-3|14
CAISARGVGETQYF
>TRBJ2-7|TRBV7-2|15
CASSSTGGRGREQYF
>TRBJ1-2|TRBV13|13
CASSSQGPHGYTF
>TRBJ2-2|TRBV7-7|14
CASSRGGAAGELFF
>TRBJ2-5|TRBV7-9|16
CASSLGQSMGQETQYF
>TRBJ2-1|TRBV7-2|15
CASSLRQSSYNEQFF